Presented here are 23 T cell receptor beta chains from one specimen sequenced in a study of T cell repertoires in cytomegalovirus infection. TCRdb recomputed calls from the reads with MiXCR, one row per CDR3 protein. This sample has some 940,000 distinct CDR3 sequences, with approximately 31% found just once. The antigens of these receptors remain unknown. The source was cultured CD8+ T cells from PBMCs, collected from culture after CMV antigen stimulation. The source of these receptors is a human donor in good health (CMV status not recorded). Some clones in this sample may be carry-over from other donors' samples.

There are a few counts of this clonotype. The rearrangement uses TRBV19 and TRBJ1-1; D is ambiguous. This CDR3 is 15 amino acids long. Trimming stripped 3 bases from V and 2 bases from J, with 13 bases between. Germline CDR1 and CDR2: LNHDA and SQIVND (reference sequence). In DNA form, the CDR3 reads TGTGCCAGTAGTATTTACTTCGGAGGTAACACTGAAGCTTTCTTT. Translating it yields CASSIYFGGNTEAFF.

This clonotype was detected only a few times. This chain uses TRBV6-5 with TRBJ2-3; a weak D match, TRBD2 (7 bases). Germline CDR1 and CDR2: MNHEY and SVGAGI. Deletions cut 2 bases from V and 3 bases from J, with 18 bases between. This CDR3 is built from 17 residues. For the CDR3, the DNA is TGTGCCAGCAGTTACACTGCTTGGGGGGGCGATACAGATACGCAGTATTTT. It specifies CASSYTAWGGDTDTQYF.

This sequence joins TRBV4-1 and TRBJ2-5; possibly TRBD2 for D (6 bases). Per the germline V gene, CDR1 is MGHRA and CDR2 is YSYEKL. The CDR3 has 15 amino acids. V lost 4 bases and J lost 0, with 12 bases in between. The DNA for the CDR3 is TGCGCCAGCAGCCCAGACTGGGGGGACCAAGAGACCCAGTACTTC. Protein: CASSPDWGDQETQYF.

This clonotype was counted only a few times. The chain joins TRBV19 to TRBJ1-1; D is ambiguous. V lost 8 bases to trimming and J lost 3 bases, with 7 bases between them. The CDR3 is 11 amino acids. Germline CDR1 is LNHDA and CDR2 is SQIVND (reference sequence). The CDR3: CASYDYTEAFF. The CDR3 bases are TGTGCCAGTTACGACTACACTGAAGCTTTCTTT.

This clonotype was counted many times. This chain uses TRBV7-2 with TRBJ2-1; the match to TRBD2 covers 13 bases. Germline values: CDR1 SGHTA, CDR2 FQGNSA. The CDR3 loop spans 16 amino acids. V was pared by 3 bases and J by 4 bases, with 3 bases of the junction left unmatched. The CDR3, as DNA: TGTGCCAGCAGCTTCGGGGGACTAGCGGGATACAATGAGCAGTTCTTC. Its protein product is CASSFGGLAGYNEQFF.

In this sample, this clonotype turned up a few times. The genes are TRBV2 and TRBJ2-3; 8 bases align to TRBD1. CDR1 and CDR2 (germline): SNHLY, FYNNEI. The CDR3 runs 14 residues. J lost 2 bases, V lost 11 bases, and 9 bases had no gene match. CDR3 region: CAAAGGKDTDTQYF. In DNA, the CDR3 is TGTGCCGCAGCAGGGGGCAAAGACACAGATACGCAGTATTTT. Full variable domain (remainder filled in from reference TRBV2 and TRBJ2-3): EPEVTQTPSHQVTQMGQEVILRCVPISNHLYFYWYRQILGQKVEFLVSFYNNEISEKSEIFDDQFSVERPDGSNFTLKIRSTKLEDSAMYFCAAAGGKDTDTQYFGPGTRLTVL.

The rearrangement joins TRBV10-3 to TRBJ2-1, with D possibly matching TRBD1 (6 bases). V was pared by 2 bases and J by 2 bases, with 7 bases between. The CDR3 sequence is 14 residues long. The germline V gene has CDR1 ENHRY and CDR2 SYGVKD. CDR3 DNA sequence: TGTGCCATCAGTGAGACAGGGACCTACAATGAGCAGTTCTTC. Translating it yields CAISETGTYNEQFF.

The CDR3 DNA sequence: TGTGCCAGCATACCCGGGACAGAGACCTACGAGCAGTACGTC. It encodes CASIPGTETYEQYV. J is TRBJ2-7 and V is TRBV27; 7 nucleotides agree with TRBD1. Germline-derived CDR1 and CDR2 are MNHEY and SMNVEV (reference sequence). The J segment lost 2 bases and the V segment lost 7 bases, leaving 8 bases of the junction unmatched. CDR3 length: 14 amino acids.

This clonotype was counted only a few times. This sequence joins TRBV7-6 and TRBJ2-2; 7 bases line up with TRBD2. Germline V gene lookup returns CDR1 SGHVS and CDR2 FNYEAQ. With V trimmed by 5 bases and J by 5 bases, 8 bases remained unmatched. The CDR3 is 15 residues long. CDR3 DNA sequence: TGTGCCAGCAGCCAAAAGGGCGGGAGAACCGGGGAGCTGTTTTTT. Translated, it gives CASSQKGGRTGELFF.

The chain couples TRBV27 to TRBJ2-7; D call uncertain. V gave up 6 bases and J gave up 0 bases, with 12 bases separating them. CDR1 and CDR2 from the germline V gene are MNHEY and SMNVEV (reference sequence). CDR3 length: 14 amino acids. The CDR3: CASRPGLYSYEQYV. CDR3 sequence (DNA): TGTGCCAGCAGGCCGGGCCTCTACTCCTACGAGCAGTACGTC.

This clonotype was observed many times. The gene calls are TRBV7-8 and TRBJ2-1; possibly TRBD1 or TRBD2 for D (5 bases each). The CDR3 contains 13 residues. Germline V gene data show CDR1 as SGHVS and CDR2 as FQNEAQ. Trimming stripped 8 bases from V and 7 bases from J, with 15 bases between. CDR3 DNA: TGTGCCAGCTCGCGAGGGGCGAAGAATGAGCAGTTCTTC. This sequence encodes CASSRGAKNEQFF.

Regarding this clonotype: One end of the junction is discordant with germline, which a read error may explain. This rearrangement joins TRBV9 to TRBJ2-2; tentatively, D is TRBD1 (6 bases). The CDR3 is 17 amino acids. Germline V gene lookup returns CDR1 SGDLS and CDR2 YYNGEE. In DNA form, the CDR3 reads TGTGCCAGCAGCCCCCTTAGTGGAAGGGGGAACCCCGGGGAGCTGTTTTTT. Its protein product is CASSPLSGRGNPGELFF.

In its sample, this clonotype was seen once. This rearrangement joins TRBV5-1 to TRBJ2-3; D not certain. Germline V CDR1 and CDR2: SGHRS, YFSETQ. This CDR3 has 15 amino acids. Trimming stripped 5 bases from V and 0 bases from J, with 13 bases between. Here the CDR3 reads CASRSVPSSTDTQYF. The CDR3 coding sequence is TGCGCCAGCAGATCTGTACCTTCTAGCACAGATACGCAGTATTTT.

The V gene is TRBV19, the J gene TRBJ1-5, with a possible D match to TRBD1 (5 bases). Germline V gives CDR1 LNHDA, CDR2 SQIVND (reference sequence). With 7 bases removed from V and 7 bases from J, the gap between germline ends came to 20 bases. The length of the CDR3 is 15 residues. CDR3 nucleotides: TGTGCCAGTACCCTGACAGTAGGGGCGAACCAGCCCCAGCATTTT. It specifies CASTLTVGANQPQHF. The full variable domain, rest sourced from reference TRBV19 and TRBJ1-5, is DGGITQSPKYLFRKEGQNVTLSCEQNLNHDAMYWYRQDPGQGLRLIYYSQIVNDFQKGDIAEGYSVSREKKESFPLTVTSAQKNPTAFYLCASTLTVGANQPQHFGDGTRLSIL.

V is TRBV6-4 and J is TRBJ2-2; tentatively, D is TRBD2 (6 bases). Trimming removed 3 bases at V and 7 bases at J, with 9 bases between. The CDR3 consists of 13 residues. Germline CDR1 reads MRHNA; CDR2 reads SNTAGT. CDR3 bases: TGTGCCAGCAGTGATCGGCGGGGCGGGGAGCTGTTTTTT. Translating gives CASSDRRGGELFF.

The V and J genes are TRBV19 and TRBJ1-1; no definite D call. Germline V gene sequence: CDR1 LNHDA, CDR2 SQIVND (reference sequence). V dropped 7 bases and J dropped 6 bases, with 9 bases sitting between them. The CDR3 runs to 11 residues. Written as DNA, the CDR3 is TGTGCCAGTATGGACGGTCCTGAAGCTTTCTTT. Protein: CASMDGPEAFF.

This clonotype turned up a few times. The chain employs TRBV12-3 or TRBV12-4 and TRBJ2-1, with 8 bases identical to TRBD1. The CDR3 contains 14 residues. With V trimmed by 6 bases and J by 4 bases, 5 bases remained unmatched. The CDR3 here is CASSGRDRYNEQFF. The DNA of the CDR3 is TGTGCCAGCAGCGGCCGGGACAGGTACAATGAGCAGTTCTTC.

J is TRBJ2-7 and V is TRBV11-2, with 8 bases that match TRBD1. The CDR3 has 18 amino acids. In germline, CDR1 is SGHAT, CDR2 FQNNGV. V lost 4 bases to trimming and J lost 2 bases; unmatched junction nucleotides: 16. CDR3 nucleotides: TGTGCCAGCAGCTCGAAATTGGCCGGGACAGGCAGCACCTACGAGCAGTACTTC. Translation gives CASSSKLAGTGSTYEQYF.

Only a few counts were recorded for this clonotype. The chain links TRBV7-8 to TRBJ2-1; D is unclear. V was pared by 3 bases and J by 9 bases, with 9 bases between. CDR3 size: 12 residues. The V gene's germline CDR1 is SGHVS and CDR2 FQNEAQ. In DNA form, the CDR3 reads TGTGCCAGCAGCTTCGGGTTTACTGAGCAGTTCTTC. Encoded protein: CASSFGFTEQFF.

The chain uses TRBV6-5 and TRBJ2-2; TRBD2 matches 7 bases. The germline V gene encodes CDR1 MNHEY and CDR2 SVGAGI. The ends lost 4 bases at V and 6 bases at J; junction bases unmatched: 8. This CDR3 is built from 15 residues. The CDR3 DNA reads TGTGCCAGCAGTTCCCAAGGGGAGGGGTCCGGGGAGCTGTTTTTT. Translating it yields CASSSQGEGSGELFF.

Notes on this clonotype: A read error may be the cause here, since a much bigger clone is one base away. The genes are TRBV7-6 and TRBJ2-5; D unresolved. Germline V gene data show CDR1 as SGHVS and CDR2 as FNYEAQ. CDR3 size: 14 residues. CDR3 DNA: TGTGCCAGCAGCTTAGTCTGGCAGCAAGAGACCCGGTACTTC. It is translated as CASSLVWQQETRYF.

This clonotype was counted once. The chain is built from TRBV20-1 and TRBJ1-1; unclear D gene. V gave up 1 base and J gave up 5 bases, with 11 bases separating them. The CDR3 spans 13 residues. Looked up from germline, CDR1 is DFQATT and CDR2 is SNEGSKA (reference sequence). As DNA, the CDR3 is TGCAGTGCTAGAGGCATCCTGTGGACTGAAGCTTTCTTT. This encodes CSARGILWTEAFF.

The count of this clonotype is one. This rearrangement joins TRBV5-4 to TRBJ2-7; tentatively, D is TRBD1 (5 bases). Trimming stripped 5 bases from V and 3 bases from J, with 9 bases between. In germline, CDR1 is SGHNT, CDR2 YYREEE (reference sequence). This CDR3 region has 12 residues. CDR3 sequence reads: CASRGRDYEQYF. For the CDR3, the DNA is TGTGCCAGCAGGGGCAGGGACTACGAGCAGTACTTC. Combining the CDR3 with reference TRBV5-4 and TRBJ2-7 gives the whole variable domain ETGVTQSPTHLIKTRGQQVTLRCSSQSGHNTVSWYQQALGQGPQFIFQYYREEENGRGNFPPRFSGLQFPNYSSELNVNALELDDSALYLCASRGRDYEQYFGPGTRLTVT.